This T cell receptor beta chain was observed in a study of identical twins. TCRdb re-called the 5' RACE reads with MiXCR, one entry per CDR3 protein. The sample shows about 700,000 distinct CDR3 sequences, less than 7% of them seen only once. Details on this clonotype: The antigen remains undetermined.

Whole-study results and caveats: Models underpredicted monozygotic twin sharing of out-of-frame TCR alpha. Sharing of beta out-of-frame sequences by twins showed a weaker excess.

Healthy Caucasian donors formed the entire cohort. The clonotype comes from a man between 18 and 35 years old in good health. Material: naive T cells sorted from blood.

The CDR3 spells CASSFGGGEKTQYF. DNA of the CDR3: TGTGCCAGCAGCTTTGGGGGGGGCGAAAAGACCCAGTACTTC. V gene TRBV11-3 combines with J gene TRBJ2-5, with D perhaps TRBD2 (7 bases). The V end lost 3 bases, the J end lost 6 bases, and 14 bases lay between the germline ends. The germline gives CDR1 SGHNT, CDR2 YENEEA. The CDR3 contains 14 residues.